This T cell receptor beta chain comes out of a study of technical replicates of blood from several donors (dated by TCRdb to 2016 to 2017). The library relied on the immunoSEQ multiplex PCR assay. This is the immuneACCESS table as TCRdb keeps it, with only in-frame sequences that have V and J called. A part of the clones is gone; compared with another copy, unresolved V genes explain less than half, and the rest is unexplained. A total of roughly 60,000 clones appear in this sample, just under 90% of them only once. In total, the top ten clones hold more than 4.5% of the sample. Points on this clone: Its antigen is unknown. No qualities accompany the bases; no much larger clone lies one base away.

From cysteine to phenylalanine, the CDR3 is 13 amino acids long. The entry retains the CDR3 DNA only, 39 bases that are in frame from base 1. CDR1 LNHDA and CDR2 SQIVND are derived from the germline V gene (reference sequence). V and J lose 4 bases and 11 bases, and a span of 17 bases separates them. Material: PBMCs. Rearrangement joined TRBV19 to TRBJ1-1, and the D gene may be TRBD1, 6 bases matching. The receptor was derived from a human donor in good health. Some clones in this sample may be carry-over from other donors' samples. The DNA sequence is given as TGTGCCAGTAGTACAGACCAGGGGATGGGGGCTTTCTTT. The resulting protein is CASSTDQGMGAFF.